The T cell receptor (beta chain) under discussion was sequenced for a study of T cells in Graves' hyperthyroidism and ophthalmopathy (dated by TCRdb to the late 2010s). About the study as a whole: To identify distinguishing TCR V-J signatures, a discovery cohort of around 100 patients was used, comprising 40 to 45 with Graves' ophthalmopathy and approximately 58 with stable Graves' hyperthyroidism. According to the paper, TCR Vbeta CDR3 sequencing was carried out on some 140 peripheral blood samples, which came from some 41 ophthalmopathy, 75 or so hyperthyroidism and about 17 progressor patients. Prospective prediction of ophthalmopathy was tested in an independent validation cohort consisting of under 20 hyperthyroidism patients and some 17 patients who later progressed to ophthalmopathy. After blood sampling, hyperthyroidism patients were treated with methimazole at a starting dose of 30 mg daily, and ophthalmopathy patients were treated with high-dose intravenous methylprednisolone. The roughly 99 discovery patients were divided at random into training and test sets in a 7:3 ratio. The study also compared thyroid tissue and blood T-cell repertoires from a handful of Graves' hyperthyroidism patients.

TCR beta CDR3 regions were amplified from RNA transcripts. For the first round of RT-PCR on the TCR CDR3, the HTBI primer set was used together with the Qiagen OneStep RT-PCR kit. Libraries were constructed in a second round of multiplex PCR, after which size selection and purification were carried out. Libraries were sequenced paired-end with 100 bp reads on an Illumina HiSeq2000. The study's processing was this. SOAPnuke was used to process the raw data, throwing out any read that contained adapters or uncalled bases, had a mean Phred below 15, or lacked an exact constant-primer or identifier match. COPE v1.2.5 was used to merge high-quality paired reads, and clonotypes were defined as unique nucleotide sequences. Clonotypes were aligned to IMGT TRBV, TRBD and TRBJ reference segments using MiTCR v1.1. The analysis included only V-J combinations with a frequency above 0.0001, which together covered 99% to 99.2% of the repertoires. A TCS score was defined as the ratio between F50 (clonal expansion) and ExV (chaos), using BLOSUM62-based TCRdist between CDR3 peptides within each V-J. Welch's t-statistics and random forest reduced roughly 540 V-J features to 10 to 15, which were used in a naive Bayes classifier (R e1071). The Morisita-Horn index was used to measure how similar the thyroid and blood repertoires were. TCRdb cleaned the public reads at Q25 with fastp, built clones with MiXCR and kept in-frame beta chains. Every entry covers one CDR3 protein and lists the most common genes and DNA from its rows. The V and J calls were not made by the authors but by TCRdb's processing. This sample comprises hundreds of thousands of distinct CDR3 sequences, 45% of them detected only once. The top ten constitute roughly 7.2% of the sample.

Patients with uncontrolled infections, other autoimmune diseases, pregnancy or lactation were excluded. Diagnoses were established on the basis of clinical symptoms, serum thyroxine and TRAb, thyroid ultrasound, and orbital computed tomography. Trizol reagent was used to extract total RNA, and RNA quality was then checked on an Agilent 2100 Bioanalyzer. Relative to germline, V is 6 bases shorter and J is 7 bases shorter, with 16 bases between their ends. CDR1 and CDR2 were assigned from the germline V gene as MNHNS and SASEGT. Including the terminal cysteine and phenylalanine, the CDR3 comprises 15 residues. Only the CDR3 DNA stays, 45 bases, in frame from base 1. The paper as a whole reports these results and caveats: No statistical method was used to set the sample size in advance, and investigators knew the group allocation. Most expanded thyroid clonotypes (frequency above 0.001) were also detected in blood, a finding suggesting that blood repertoires may reflect thyroid immune responses. In validation, the model predicted progression to ophthalmopathy a median of approximately 6.6 months before onset, with over 55% sensitivity and about 72% specificity. A 13 V-J signature model separated ophthalmopathy from stable hyperthyroidism, with roughly 88% sensitivity and about 81% specificity in cross-validation and 80%/75% in testing.

Regarding this clonotype: The antigen it binds to is not known. Base-call qualities are not available, and no considerably larger clone is one nucleotide away.

This sequence was found in an adult man with Graves' disease, either hyperthyroidism or ophthalmopathy (not recorded which). Material: peripheral blood or thyroid tissue (not recorded which). The V gene is TRBV6-1 and the J gene is TRBJ1-6; D gene: possibly TRBD1, on 6 matching bases. The nucleotide sequence reads TGTGCCAGCAGGAACAGGGCTGTTGGGAATTCACCCCTCCACTTT. Its coded protein is CASRNRAVGNSPLHF.